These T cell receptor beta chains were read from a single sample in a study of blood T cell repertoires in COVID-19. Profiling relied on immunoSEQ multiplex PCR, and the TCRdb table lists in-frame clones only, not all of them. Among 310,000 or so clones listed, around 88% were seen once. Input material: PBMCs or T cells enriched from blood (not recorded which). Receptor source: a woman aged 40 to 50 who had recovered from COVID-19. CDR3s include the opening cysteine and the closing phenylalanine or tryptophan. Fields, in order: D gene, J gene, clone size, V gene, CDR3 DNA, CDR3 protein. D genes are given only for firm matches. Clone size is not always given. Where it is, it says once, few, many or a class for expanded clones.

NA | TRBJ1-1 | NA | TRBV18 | TGTGCCAGCTCACCGGGGGGGGATGAAGCTTTCTTT | CASSPGGDEAFF
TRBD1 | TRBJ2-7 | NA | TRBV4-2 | TGTGCCAGCAGCCAAGGGACAGGGCCCTACGAGCAGTACTTC | CASSQGTGPYEQYF
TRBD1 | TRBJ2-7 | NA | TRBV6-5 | TGTGCCAGCAGTTCCCCGGGACAGGGCCACGAGCAGTACTTC | CASSSPGQGHEQYF
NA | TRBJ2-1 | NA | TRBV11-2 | TGTGCCAGCAGCTTCATGGTTCGTTTTGGCAGTGAGCAGTTCTTC | CASSFMVRFGSEQFF
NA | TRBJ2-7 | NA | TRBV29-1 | TGCAGCGTTGCCGCCGCGGGCGAGCAGTACTTC | CSVAAAGEQYF
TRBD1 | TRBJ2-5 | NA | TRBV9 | TGTGCCAGCAGCGTCGGACAGGGGGTGCGGGAGACCCAGTACTTC | CASSVGQGVRETQYF
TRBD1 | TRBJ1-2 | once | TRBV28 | TGTGCCAGCAGGGACAGGGGGGTAGATTCTAACTATGGCTACACCTTC | CASRDRGVDSNYGYTF
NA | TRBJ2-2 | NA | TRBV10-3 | TGTGCCATCAGCCCGACAACGAGGGAGCTGTTTTTT | CAISPTTRELFF
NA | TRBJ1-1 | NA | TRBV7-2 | TGTGCCAGCAGCTTGACAGGATTCGTCAACACTGAAGCTTTCTTT | CASSLTGFVNTEAFF
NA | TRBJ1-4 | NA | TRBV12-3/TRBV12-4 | TGTGCCAGCAGTCCCACCCGATTCGGAAAACTGTTTTTT | CASSPTRFGKLFF
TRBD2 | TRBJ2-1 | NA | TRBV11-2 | TGTGCCAGCAGCTTTAAAGCGGGGCTAGGCTCCTACAATGAGCAGTTCTTC | CASSFKAGLGSYNEQFF
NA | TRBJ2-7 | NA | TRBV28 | TGTGCCAGCAGTCCCCAGGACTTTGAGCAGTACTTC | CASSPQDFEQYF
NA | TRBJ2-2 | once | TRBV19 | TGTGCCAGTAGCTGGGATAGCGGGAACACCGGGGAGCTGTTTTTT | CASSWDSGNTGELFF
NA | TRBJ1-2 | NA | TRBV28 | TGTGCCAGCAGTTCAGGGGCCTATAGCTACACCTTC | CASSSGAYSYTF
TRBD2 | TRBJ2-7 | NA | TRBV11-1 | TGTGCCAGCAGCCCCCGGGGGGAGCGGCCTTCCTACGAGCAGTACTTC | CASSPRGERPSYEQYF
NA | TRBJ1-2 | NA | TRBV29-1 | TGCAGCGCCGACGACGAGGGTTGGGGCTATGGCTACACCTTC | CSADDEGWGYGYTF
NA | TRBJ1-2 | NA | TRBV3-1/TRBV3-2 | TGTGCCAGCAGCCCTTGGCGGGGCACTAACTATGGCTACACCTTC | CASSPWRGTNYGYTF
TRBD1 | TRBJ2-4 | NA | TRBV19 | TGTGCCAGTAAGGGGACAGGGAACAAAAACATTCAGTACTTC | CASKGTGNKNIQYF
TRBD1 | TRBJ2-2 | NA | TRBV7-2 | TGTGCCAGCAGCCGGGACAGTCTCAACACCGGGGAGCTGTTTTTT | CASSRDSLNTGELFF
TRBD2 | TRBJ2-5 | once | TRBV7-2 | TGTGCCAGCAGCTTAGCGGTAAATAGCGGGAAGCAACAAGAGACCCAGTACTTC | CASSLAVNSGKQQETQYF
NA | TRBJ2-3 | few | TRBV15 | TGTGCCACCAGCAGAGATGGTGTGGGCGGACGAACGCTAGCCACGCAGTATTTT | CATSRDGVGGRTLATQYF
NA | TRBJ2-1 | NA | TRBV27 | TGTGCCAGCAGGCACCTTAGCTCCTACAATGAGCAGTTCTTC | CASRHLSSYNEQFF
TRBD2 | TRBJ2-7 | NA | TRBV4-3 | TGCGCCAGCAGCCAAGAGGGTAGCGGGAGACCGAACTCCTACGAGCAGTACTTC | CASSQEGSGRPNSYEQYF
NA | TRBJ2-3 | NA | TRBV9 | TGTGCCAGCAGCGTAACCAGACAGAGCACAGATACGCAGTATTTT | CASSVTRQSTDTQYF
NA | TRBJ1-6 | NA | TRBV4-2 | TGTGCCAGCAGCCAAGATCGTGGCAGGGCAAATTCACCCCTCCACTTT | CASSQDRGRANSPLHF
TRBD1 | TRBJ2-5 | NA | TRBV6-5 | TGTGCCAGCAGTTACAGACAGGGTGGGACCCAGTACTTC | CASSYRQGGTQYF
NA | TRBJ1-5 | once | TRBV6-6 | TGTGCCAGCAGTTCCCTTACGGGGCCCCAGCATTTT | CASSSLTGPQHF
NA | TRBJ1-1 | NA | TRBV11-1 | TGTGCCAGCAGCCAACAGGGACAAACGAACACTGAAGCTTTCTTT | CASSQQGQTNTEAFF
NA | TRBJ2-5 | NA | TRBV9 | TGTGCCAGCAGCGTAGCTCTCGCGGACCAAGAGACCCAGTACTTC | CASSVALADQETQYF
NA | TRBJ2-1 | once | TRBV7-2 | TGTGCCAGCAGCTTAGGTCGGCAGGGAGGAAACAATGAGCAGTTCTTC | CASSLGRQGGNNEQFF
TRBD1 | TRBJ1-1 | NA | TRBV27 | TGTGCCAGCAGTTTATCTCCGGGACAGGCGTCTGAAGCTTTCTTT | CASSLSPGQASEAFF
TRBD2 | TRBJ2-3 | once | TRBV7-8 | TGTGCCAGCAGCTTAGGACGGACTAGAAGCACAGATACGCAGTATTTT | CASSLGRTRSTDTQYF
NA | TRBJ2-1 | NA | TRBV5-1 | TGCGCCAGCAGCTCCCTTCCAAAGACAACCTCCTACAATGAGCAGTTCTTC | CASSSLPKTTSYNEQFF
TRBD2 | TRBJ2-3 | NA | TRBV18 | TGTGCCAGCTCACCACCGGTGGGAGGGGGCACAGATACGCAGTATTTT | CASSPPVGGGTDTQYF
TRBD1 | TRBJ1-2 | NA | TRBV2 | TGTGCCAGCAGGGGAATGACAGGGAGCTCGTATGGCTACACCTTC | CASRGMTGSSYGYTF
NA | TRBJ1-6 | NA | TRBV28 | TGTGCCAGCAGTACGGACAGCTTTAATTCACCCCTCCACTTT | CASSTDSFNSPLHF
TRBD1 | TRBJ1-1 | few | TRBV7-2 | TGTGCCAGCAGACCGGACAGGGGGCTGGGTACTGAAGCTTTCTTT | CASRPDRGLGTEAFF
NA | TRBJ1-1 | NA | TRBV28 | TGTGCCAGCAGTTCGACACCGGGAGGCACTGAAGCTTTCTTT | CASSSTPGGTEAFF
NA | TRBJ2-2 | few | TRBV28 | TGTGCCAGCACGCCATGGGGCGGTAACACCGGGGAGCTGTTTTTT | CASTPWGGNTGELFF
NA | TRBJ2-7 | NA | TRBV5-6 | TGTGCCAGCAGCCCACAGGGTGGCGTCTACGAGCAGTACTTC | CASSPQGGVYEQYF
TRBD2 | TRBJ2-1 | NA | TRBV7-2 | TGTGCCAGCAGCCCACTAGCGGGAGGCAATGAGCAGTTCTTC | CASSPLAGGNEQFF
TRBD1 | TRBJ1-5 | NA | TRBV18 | TGTGCCAGCTCACGACAGGGGGCCGGCAATCAGCCCCAGCATTTT | CASSRQGAGNQPQHF
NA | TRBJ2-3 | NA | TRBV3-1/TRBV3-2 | TGTGCCAGCAGCCTAAGGACAGCAAGCACAGATACGCAGTATTTT | CASSLRTASTDTQYF
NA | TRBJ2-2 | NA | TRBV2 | TGTGCCAGCAGTGACCTAAACAGGGTTCCTGGCGGGGAGCTGTTTTTT | CASSDLNRVPGGELFF
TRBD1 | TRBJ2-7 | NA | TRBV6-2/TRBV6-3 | TGTGCCAGCAGTTACTCGAGGACAGGGTACTGGGTGTCCTTC | CASSYSRTGYWVSF